The clone carrying this TCR beta chain was recorded many times. This sample was taken from a study of T-cell reconstitution after alpha-beta-depleted transplantation in children. Trimming took 2 bases from V and 0 from J, leaving 12 bases between them. Germline values: CDR1 SGHDT, CDR2 YYEEEE. CDR3 length: 16 amino acids. TCRbeta library preparation incorporated unique molecular identifiers. Using its own MiXCR run on the PCR reads, TCRdb lists one record per CDR3 protein. The profile shows over 550,000 distinct CDR3 sequences, over 9.5% of them singletons. This specimen was PBMCs from the stem cell graft donor, taken from the stem cell graft. The J gene is TRBJ2-1, the V gene TRBV5-6; a weak D match, TRBD2 (5 bases). The TCR sequence derives from a human donor who donated a stem cell graft to a child with acute myeloid leukemia. DNA for the CDR3: TGTGCCAGCAGCTTTGGACGGGATAGCTCCTACAATGAGCAGTTCTTC. Translating it yields CASSFGRDSSYNEQFF.